This T cell receptor beta chain was identified during a study of shared clonotypes between healthy human individuals. Turning to the study itself: Researchers assigned three CD4 naive, three CD4 memory, two CD8 naive and one CD8 memory plate to each donor. Findings of the study overall: Among several donors, approximately 5% of naive CD4 clonotypes were found in common. Investigators expected sequencing depth to affect clonotype sharing among donors.

CD45RO-negative cells were positively selected for CCR7, leaving out terminally differentiated effector memory CD45RA+ cells. TCRdb keeps only in-frame clones here, not all; method: immunoSEQ multiplex PCR. The sample yields hundreds of thousands of clones, about 92% seen once. About this clone: What it recognizes is unknown. The same CDR3 is also encoded by other DNA sequences in this sample.

The CDR3 runs 15 residues. Per germline, CDR1 SGDLS and CDR2 YYNGEE. The V and J ends lost 0 bases and 0 bases respectively, with 8 bases between them. This receptor was obtained from a man aged 25-45 years in good health. The sequenced sample was naive CD8+ T cells sorted from blood. The V call is TRBV9, the J call TRBJ2-3; D is unresolved. The CDR3 DNA follows: TGTGCCAGCAGCGTAGAATGGGGAAGCACAGATACGCAGTATTTT. This gives the protein CASSVEWGSTDTQYF.